Following are 5 T cell receptor beta chains from one sample sequenced in a study of CD8 T cells in Susac syndrome. The RNA, about 0.5 to 1 ug, was put through reverse transcription using random hexamers. Each CDR3 protein is one row after TCRdb ran MiXCR on the immunoSEQ multiplex PCR reads. This sample has about 190,000 distinct CDR3 sequences, with around 95% found just once. Sequencing was carried out using CD4+ T cells from PBMCs. The receptors were gathered from a human donor in good health.

This clonotype has just one count. V is TRBV5-1 and J is TRBJ2-4; TRBD1 might be the D (5 bases). Germline CDR1 is SGHRS and CDR2 is YFSETQ. V was cut by 0 bases and J by 8 bases, with 12 bases left in between. The CDR3 is 14 residues long. CDR3 loop: CASSLEDKMDIQYF. Written as DNA, the CDR3 is TGCGCCAGCAGCTTGGAGGACAAGATGGACATTCAGTACTTC.

The J gene is TRBJ2-2, the V gene TRBV3-1; perhaps D is TRBD1 or TRBD2 (6 bases each). CDR1 LGHDT and CDR2 YNNKEL come from the germline V gene (reference sequence). The CDR3 consists of 16 residues. V was clipped by 0 bases and J by 4 bases, with 12 bases between them. CDR3 sequence reads: CASSQDRGQGTGELFF. The DNA of the CDR3 is TGTGCCAGCAGCCAAGATCGGGGGCAGGGCACCGGGGAGCTGTTTTTT.

The chain has TRBV9 and TRBJ2-7; 10 bases line up with TRBD1. The V gene end was trimmed by 7 bases and the J gene end by 2 bases; junction bases not matched to a gene: 9. CDR3 size: 15 residues. Germline-derived CDR1 and CDR2 are SGDLS and YYNGEE. The CDR3 loop reads CASSISGTGAYEQYF. In nucleotides, the CDR3 is TGTGCCAGCTCGATCTCCGGGACAGGGGCCTACGAGCAGTACTTC.

The chain recombines TRBV12-3 or TRBV12-4 with TRBJ2-3, with 8 positions matching TRBD1. The CDR3 is 14 amino acids. Unmatched junction bases numbered 7, after V lost 6 bases and J lost 5 bases. This CDR3 reads CASRGDRMGDTQYF. The CDR3, as DNA: TGTGCCAGCAGGGGGGACAGGATGGGAGATACGCAGTATTTT.

The chain recombines TRBV3-1 with TRBJ1-6; 9 bases fit TRBD1. The CDR3 has 16 amino acids. Germline V CDR1 and CDR2: LGHDT, YNNKEL (reference sequence). J was trimmed by 7 bases and V by 4 bases; bases with no gene match: 8. The CDR3 loop reads CASSPGTGRRNSPLHF. The DNA of the CDR3 is TGTGCCAGCAGCCCCGGGACAGGGAGAAGAAATTCACCCCTCCACTTT. The whole variable domain, remainder taken from reference TRBV3-1 and TRBJ1-6, is DTAVSQTPKYLVTQMGNDKSIKCEQNLGHDTMYWYKQDSKKFLKIMFSYNNKELIINETVPNRFSPKSPDKAHLNLHINSLELGDSAVYFCASSPGTGRRNSPLHFGNGTRLTVT.